These 8 T cell receptor beta chains were sequenced from one sample in a study of PD-1 blockade in classical Hodgkin lymphoma (dated by TCRdb to 2019 to 2021). The library was prepared using the immunoSEQ multiplex PCR assay. Not all clones reach the TCRdb copy of this immuneACCESS table, which keeps in-frame sequences only. Checked studies attribute under half of the gap to unresolved V genes and leave the rest unexplained. The sample table contains about 39,000 clones; only one count was recorded for roughly three quarters of them. 13% to 15% of the sample belongs to the ten largest clones. The sample's time point label, in plain terms: cycle 2 day 1 (C2D1) of nivolumab. Relapse after autologous stem cell transplantation had occurred in all trial patients, and cohorts A, B and C were distinguished by prior brentuximab vedotin exposure. The specimen comprised peripheral blood mononuclear cells (PBMCs), sampled before the second cycle of nivolumab. These receptors came from a human donor with classical Hodgkin lymphoma.

This chain links TRBV7-3 with TRBJ2-7; 7 bases match TRBD2. In germline, CDR1 is SGHTA, CDR2 FQGTGA. This CDR3 is built from 15 residues. The junction had 8 bases not matched to a gene; V was cut back by 1 base and J by 5 bases. DNA of the CDR3: TGTGCCAGCAGCTTAATCGGGGGAGGGGCGGACGAGCAGTACTTC. Its protein is CASSLIGGGADEQYF.

The chain couples TRBV11-3 to TRBJ1-1; a weak D match, TRBD1 (5 bases). Germline-derived CDR1 and CDR2 are SGHNT and YENEEA. The CDR3 is 16 amino acids. V lost 5 bases to trimming and J lost 1 base, with 17 bases between them. This CDR3 is CASSRGGSLRNTEAFF. The DNA of the CDR3 is TGTGCCAGCAGCCGCGGGGGAAGCTTACGGAACACTGAAGCTTTCTTT.

This clone occurred a few times. The chain couples TRBV7-6 to TRBJ2-2; perhaps TRBD1 as D (5 bases). V lost 0 bases and J lost 6, with 11 bases in between. Germline V gene lookup returns CDR1 SGHVS and CDR2 FNYEAQ. The CDR3 extends over 15 amino acids. CDR3 in DNA: TGTGCCAGCAGCTTAGCTTCAACAGGTTCCGGGGAGCTGTTTTTT. Amino acids: CASSLASTGSGELFF. Using reference TRBV7-6 and TRBJ2-2 for the parts outside the CDR3, the full variable domain is GAGVSQSPRYKVTKRGQDVALRCDPISGHVSLYWYRQALGQGPEFLTYFNYEAQQDKSGLPNDRFSAERPEGSISTLTIQRTEQRDSAMYRCASSLASTGSGELFFGEGSRLTVL.

A few counts support this clone. This sequence joins TRBV4-2 and TRBJ1-1; D ambiguous. Germline-derived CDR1 and CDR2 are LGHNA and YNFKEQ. The CDR3 runs to 15 residues. The ends were cut back, 8 bases at V and 0 bases at J, with 16 bases in the middle. CDR3: CASLEGSVMNTEAFF. The CDR3 region has the DNA TGTGCCAGCTTAGAGGGCAGCGTCATGAACACTGAAGCTTTCTTT.

The CDR3: CASSQVEIGGAEAFF. CDR3 bases: TGCGCCAGCAGCCAAGTAGAAATAGGGGGGGCTGAAGCTTTCTTT. The rearrangement links TRBV4-3 to TRBJ1-1; perhaps TRBD1 as D (6 bases). The V end lost 1 base, the J end lost 6 bases, and 15 bases lay between the germline ends. The CDR3 loop spans 15 amino acids. Germline CDR1 is LGHNA and CDR2 is YSLEER.

The chain has TRBV5-6 and TRBJ2-7; 7 nucleotides match TRBD2. V lost 4 bases, J lost 1 base, and 8 bases stayed unmatched. CDR1 SGHDT and CDR2 YYEEEE come from the germline V gene. The CDR3 has 15 amino acids. In nucleotides, the CDR3 is TGTGCCAGCAGCCAAGGGACTACCTATTCCTACGAGCAGTACTTC. This encodes CASSQGTTYSYEQYF.

The chain couples TRBV18 to TRBJ1-4, with D possibly TRBD1 on 6 matching bases. There are 14 residues in the CDR3. Germline lookup yields CDR1 KGHSH and CDR2 LQKENI. V lost 1 base and J lost 5, with 8 bases in between. The CDR3 DNA reads TGTGCCAGCTCACCACGACAGGCCAATGAAAAACTGTTTTTT. Translated, it gives CASSPRQANEKLFF. The full variable domain, its missing parts supplied by reference TRBV18 and TRBJ1-4, is NAGVMQNPRHLVRRRGQEARLRCSPMKGHSHVYWYRQLPEEGLKFMVYLQKENIIDESGMPKERFSAEFPKEGPSILRIQQVVRGDSAAYFCASSPRQANEKLFFGSGTQLSVL.

The rearrangement links TRBV10-3 to TRBJ1-1; 9 bases fit TRBD1. This CDR3 spans 14 amino acids. Germline-derived CDR1 and CDR2 are ENHRY and SYGVKD. Unmatched junction bases numbered 7, after V lost 6 bases and J lost 5 bases. The CDR3 DNA sequence: TGTGCCATCAGAAAGGGACAGGGAGGGACTGAAGCTTTCTTT. Translating it yields CAIRKGQGGTEAFF.